These T cell receptor beta chains were read from a single sample in a study of shared clonotypes between healthy human individuals. TCRdb's copy holds only in-frame clones and misses some; the assay was immunoSEQ multiplex PCR. The data contain more than 550,000 clones, about 91% of them singletons. The sequenced material came from naive CD8+ T cells sorted from blood. The source of these receptors is a man aged 30 to 39 in good health. The conserved cysteine and the conserved F or W are not part of the CDR3 here. Clone size, where shown, is once, few, many, or a class for clones that have expanded.

j_call v_call cdr3_length clone_size cdr3_aa
TRBJ2-3 TRBV6-5 14 once ASSSVRVRSTDTQY
TRBJ2-5 TRBV7-2 15 - ASSEALGGEQKETQY
TRBJ2-2 TRBV6-5 6 - ATGELF
TRBJ2-7 TRBV5-1 12 - ASTLAGPAYEQY
TRBJ2-1 TRBV7-8 13 - ASSSSGTVVYEQF
TRBJ2-3 TRBV5-1 18 - ASSTRLAGGTFTSTDTQY
TRBJ2-1 TRBV29-1 14 - SVGGTSGSSYNEQF
TRBJ1-2 TRBV7-9 11 - ASGLVGQGGYT
TRBJ2-5 TRBV9 13 - ASSVFGSQGETQY
TRBJ1-5 TRBV7-9 11 once ASSPLWPTSPF
TRBJ2-7 TRBV6-5 12 - ASSWGDPGGEQY
TRBJ2-7 TRBV5-1 12 - ARIGRGSRYEQY
TRBJ2-7 TRBV4-1 10 - ASSLNRDEQY
TRBJ2-7 TRBV7-9 9 - ASSQTDEQY
TRBJ1-5 TRBV27 11 - ASSVSRAGPQH
TRBJ2-1 TRBV27 10 - ASSSTYNEQF
TRBJ1-1 TRBV11-2 15 - ASSSVEQGPLNTEAF
TRBJ2-7 TRBV28 16 - ASSLPTQTSGSSYELN
TRBJ2-7 TRBV30 12 - AWSGTSGSYEQY
TRBJ2-1 TRBV29-1 13 - SVWLSGRANNEQF
TRBJ2-7 TRBV5-4 12 - ASSSGTGDVEQY
TRBJ2-6 TRBV29-1 13 - SAGTDSSGANVLT
TRBJ2-7 TRBV14 9 - ASSQGGEQY
TRBJ2-7 TRBV7-6 10 - ASSPGPYEQY
TRBJ2-2 TRBV10-1 13 few ASSTGTGGFGELF
TRBJ2-5 TRBV14 13 - ASSHITGVRETQY
TRBJ2-1 TRBV9 14 - ASSVVDSRRADEQF
TRBJ2-2 TRBV5-1 12 - ASSSGQEGGELF
TRBJ2-5 TRBV7-2 13 - ASSFVTGGIETQY
TRBJ1-1 TRBV2 12 few ASSGLGLNTEAF
TRBJ2-7 TRBV6-5 13 - ASSPSLAGGWEQY
TRBJ2-1 TRBV30 10 - ASARVLNEQF
TRBJ2-5 TRBV5-6 12 - ASSMVWGLETQY
TRBJ2-3 TRBV7-9 13 - ASSLPGQSTDTQY
TRBJ2-1 TRBV7-2 12 - ASSLLSLSYEQF
TRBJ2-1 TRBV28 14 - ASSPRPSGSYGEQF
TRBJ2-7 TRBV19 12 - ASSMTGASYEQY
TRBJ2-7 TRBV11-2 13 few ASSSFTAGRSEQY
TRBJ2-5 TRBV6-4 13 medium-sized ASSDSAGGPETQY
TRBJ1-1 TRBV15 12 once ATSREKALTEAF
TRBJ2-1 TRBV6-4 11 - ASSRLASNEQF
TRBJ1-2 TRBV5-1 13 - ASSLDGGGINGYT